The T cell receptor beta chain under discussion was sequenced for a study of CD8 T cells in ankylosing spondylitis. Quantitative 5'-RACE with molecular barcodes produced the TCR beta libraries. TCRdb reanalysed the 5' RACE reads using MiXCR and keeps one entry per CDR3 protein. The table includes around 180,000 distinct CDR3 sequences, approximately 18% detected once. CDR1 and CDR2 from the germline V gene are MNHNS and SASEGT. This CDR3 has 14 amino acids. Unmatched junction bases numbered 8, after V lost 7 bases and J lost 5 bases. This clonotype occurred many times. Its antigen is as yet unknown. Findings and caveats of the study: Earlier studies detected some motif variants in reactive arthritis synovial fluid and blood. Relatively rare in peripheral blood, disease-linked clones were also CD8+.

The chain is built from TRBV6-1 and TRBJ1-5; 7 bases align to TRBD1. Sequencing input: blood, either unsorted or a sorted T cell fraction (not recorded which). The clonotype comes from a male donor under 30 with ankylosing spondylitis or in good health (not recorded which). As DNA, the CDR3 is TGTGCCAGCAATCCGACAGGGCGGGATCAGCCCCAGCATTTT. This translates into CASNPTGRDQPQHF.